The 12 T cell receptor beta chains given below trace back to one sample, sequenced in a study of T cell repertoires in cytomegalovirus infection. TCRdb passed the reads through MiXCR, listing each CDR3 protein once. Of 490,000 or so distinct CDR3 sequences in the sample, about 11% were seen once. The sample taken for sequencing was PBMCs. These TCRs come from a human donor in good health (CMV status not recorded). Some clones in this sample may be carry-over from other donors' samples.

The CDR3 loop reads CSDYGTSSNQNIQYF. The CDR3 DNA follows: TGCAGCGACTATGGGACTTCCTCTAATCAAAACATTCAGTACTTC. The gene calls are TRBV29-1 and TRBJ2-4, with D tentatively TRBD2 (6 bases). Looked up from germline, CDR1 is SQVTM and CDR2 is ANQGSEA. V lost 7 bases to trimming and J lost 5 bases, with 21 bases between them. This CDR3 is built from 15 residues.

There are a few counts of this clonotype. The genes are TRBV29-1 and TRBJ1-4, with D unclear. V was shortened by 7 bases and J by 5 bases, with 14 bases between the two germline ends. The CDR3 is 13 residues long. Germline V gene lookup returns CDR1 SQVTM and CDR2 ANQGSEA. Here the CDR3 DNA reads TGCAGCGCCTCTGGTAGGCTCAATGAAAAACTGTTTTTT. Amino acid sequence: CSASGRLNEKLFF.

This clonotype occurred many times. The rearrangement links TRBV5-4 to TRBJ2-2; possibly TRBD1 for D (6 bases). CDR1 and CDR2 from the germline V gene are SGHNT and YYREEE (reference sequence). The CDR3 loop spans 15 amino acids. The germline V and J ends were trimmed by 4 bases and 2 bases, with 12 bases remaining between them. CDR3 loop: CASSDGTPNTGELFF. CDR3 DNA: TGTGCCAGCAGCGATGGGACACCTAACACCGGGGAGCTGTTTTTT.

This clonotype was counted at least ten times. The chain uses TRBV20-1 and TRBJ2-7; D possibly matches TRBD1 or TRBD2 (5 bases each). V lost 3 bases, J lost 2 bases, and 17 bases lay in between. This CDR3 contains 15 residues. Germline V gene data show CDR1 as DFQATT and CDR2 as SNEGSKA (reference sequence). CDR3: CSASPYHRDAYEQYF. DNA for the CDR3: TGCAGTGCTAGTCCCTATCACCGGGACGCCTACGAGCAGTACTTC.

This clonotype was seen ten or more times. The gene calls are TRBV7-8 and TRBJ2-5, with 9 bases matching TRBD1. This CDR3 region has 14 residues. In germline, CDR1 is SGHVS, CDR2 FQNEAQ. V was pared by 5 bases and J by 5 bases, with 6 bases of the junction left unmatched. CDR3 coding DNA: TGTGCCAGCAGCAGGGACAGGGTGAAGGAGACCCAGTACTTC. Translated: CASSRDRVKETQYF.

CDR3 coding DNA: TGTGCCAGCTCACCGCAGGGGGCGACCACCGGGGAGCTGTTTTTT. Translation gives CASSPQGATTGELFF. V gene TRBV18 combines with J gene TRBJ2-2, with 8 bases lining up with TRBD1. Germline CDR1 reads KGHSH; CDR2 reads LQKENI. The CDR3 contains 15 residues. V dropped 3 bases and J dropped 4; count of bases not matched to a gene: 4.

This chain uses TRBV20-1 with TRBJ1-5; D is possibly TRBD1 (6 bases). V shed 6 bases and J shed 0 bases, with 18 bases lying between them. Germline V gene lookup returns CDR1 DFQATT and CDR2 SNEGSKA (reference sequence). The CDR3 consists of 16 residues. The CDR3 DNA sequence: TGCAGTGCCGTTATCCAAGGGGGGATTAGCAATCAGCCCCAGCATTTT. Encoded protein: CSAVIQGGISNQPQHF.

This clonotype was observed at least ten times. The V gene is TRBV19, the J gene TRBJ1-6, with TRBD1 identical over 10 bases. The CDR3 runs 16 residues. Germline V CDR1 and CDR2: LNHDA, SQIVND (reference sequence). V shed 5 bases, J shed 1 base, and the junction held 2 bases outside the gene matches. CDR3 residues: CASSDRGRSYNSPLHF. CDR3 in DNA: TGTGCCAGTAGTGACAGGGGGCGGTCCTATAATTCACCCCTCCACTTT.

This rearrangement joins TRBV6-6 to TRBJ2-2, with D possibly matching TRBD1 (5 bases). The germline gives CDR1 MNHNY, CDR2 SVGAGI (reference sequence). The CDR3 length is 15 residues. V was shortened by 5 bases and J by 2 bases, with 12 bases between the two germline ends. CDR3 nucleotide sequence: TGTGCCAGCAGTGCTGACAGAATTAACACCGGGGAGCTGTTTTTT. Translated: CASSADRINTGELFF.

The chain links TRBV28 to TRBJ2-3, with D possibly being TRBD2 (5 bases). CDR3 length: 12 amino acids. The germline V gene has CDR1 MDHEN and CDR2 SYDVKM. Trimming shortened V by 1 base and J by 14 bases, and 13 bases separated the two germline ends. CDR3 in DNA: TGTGCCAGCAGTTTATTGAACGGGAACGGGTATTTT. Protein product: CASSLLNGNGYF.

The gene calls are TRBV19 and TRBJ1-2; the D is unclear. Per the germline V gene, CDR1 is LNHDA and CDR2 is SQIVND (reference sequence). Trimming shortened V by 0 bases and J by 7 bases, and 9 bases separated the two germline ends. The CDR3 loop spans 13 amino acids. The CDR3 here is CASSIDSSGGYTF. CDR3 in DNA: TGTGCCAGTAGTATAGACTCGAGTGGTGGCTACACCTTC.

In the case of this clonotype: Possible read error: a much larger clone is one base away. This chain joins TRBV24-1 and TRBJ2-2; D might be TRBD1 or TRBD2, each matching 5 bases. The V end was cut by 4 bases, the J end by 9 bases, with 20 bases between. This CDR3 comprises 16 residues. The germline V gene encodes CDR1 KGHDR and CDR2 SFDVKD. The CDR3 is CATSDLGTMVPRELFF. DNA for the CDR3: TGTGCCACCAGTGACTTGGGGACGATGGTCCCCAGGGAGCTGTTTTTT.